There are a few counts of the clone carrying this TCR beta chain. For TCR beta, libraries came from iRepertoire HTBI primers and Arm-PCR of CDR3 regions. The authors' processing: The study identified 55 to 80 TRBV and approximately 15 TRBJ segments across samples. MiXCR, applied by TCRdb to the multiplex PCR reads, yields one record per CDR3 protein. What appears here as the V and J calls and clone size reflects TCRdb's work, not the paper's. The table lists a few hundred thousand distinct CDR3 sequences, over 15% of them singletons. The CDR3 spans 14 residues. Germline trimming cut 7 bases from V and 2 bases from J; bases unmatched to any gene: 5. CDR1 LNHNV and CDR2 YYDKDF come from the germline V gene (reference sequence). The source of the sample is a study of regulatory T cells in long-lasting Graves disease. Described time point: newly diagnosed GD, antithyroid drugs for less than 3 months. From RNA extracted from PBMCs, the TCR library was made.

These data were also reused for a study on T cells in Graves' hyperthyroidism and ophthalmopathy.

The material sequenced was peripheral blood mononuclear cells (PBMCs), taken at new diagnosis, from a patient treated with antithyroid drugs. This chain links TRBV15 with TRBJ2-5, with 9 positions matching TRBD1. The sequence was obtained from a man aged 40-49 years with Graves disease. CDR3 nucleotides: TGTGCCACCAACCGGGACAGGGCACAAGAGACCCAGTACTTC. It translates to CATNRDRAQETQYF.